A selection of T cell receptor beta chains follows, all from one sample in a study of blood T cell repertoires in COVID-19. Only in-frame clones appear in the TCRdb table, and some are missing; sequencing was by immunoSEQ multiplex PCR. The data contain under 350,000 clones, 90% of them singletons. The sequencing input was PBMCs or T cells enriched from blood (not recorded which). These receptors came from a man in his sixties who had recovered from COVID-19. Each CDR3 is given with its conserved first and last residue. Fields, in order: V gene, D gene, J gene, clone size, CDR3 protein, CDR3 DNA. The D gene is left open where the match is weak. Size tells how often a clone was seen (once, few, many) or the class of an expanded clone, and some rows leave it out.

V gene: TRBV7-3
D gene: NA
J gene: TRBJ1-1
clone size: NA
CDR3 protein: CASSGGTNTEAFF
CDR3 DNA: TGTGCCAGCAGCGGCGGGACCAACACTGAAGCTTTCTTT

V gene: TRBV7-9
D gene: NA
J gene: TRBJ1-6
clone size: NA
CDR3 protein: CASSSPTLPGMLSLHF
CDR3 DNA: TGTGCCAGCAGCTCCCCAACGTTGCCAGGGATGTTGTCCCTCCACTTT

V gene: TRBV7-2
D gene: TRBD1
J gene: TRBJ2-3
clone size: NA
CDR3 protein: CASSLVPGQGVDTQYF
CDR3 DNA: TGTGCCAGCAGCTTAGTTCCGGGACAGGGTGTAGATACGCAGTATTTT

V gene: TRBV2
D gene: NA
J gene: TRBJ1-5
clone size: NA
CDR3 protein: CASSVLEPPQHF
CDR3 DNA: TGTGCCAGCAGTGTTTTAGAGCCGCCCCAGCATTTT

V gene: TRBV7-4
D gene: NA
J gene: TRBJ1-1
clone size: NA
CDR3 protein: CASSRWGKGRTEAFF
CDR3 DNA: TGTGCCAGCAGCAGATGGGGGAAAGGGAGGACTGAAGCTTTCTTT

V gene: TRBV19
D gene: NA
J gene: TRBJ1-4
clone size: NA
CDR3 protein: CASSIVTATNEKLFF
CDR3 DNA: TGTGCCAGTAGTATCGTAACTGCTACTAATGAAAAACTGTTTTTT

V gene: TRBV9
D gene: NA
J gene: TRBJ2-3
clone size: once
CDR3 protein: CASSVIADPTDTQYF
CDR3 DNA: TGTGCCAGCAGCGTGATAGCTGATCCCACAGATACGCAGTATTTT

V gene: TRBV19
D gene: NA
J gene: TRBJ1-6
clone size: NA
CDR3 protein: CASSIDLGYSNSPLHF
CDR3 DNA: TGTGCCAGTAGTATAGATCTGGGCTACTCGAATTCACCCCTCCACTTT

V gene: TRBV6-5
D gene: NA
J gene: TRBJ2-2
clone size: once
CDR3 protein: CASLTDTTGELFF
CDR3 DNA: TGTGCCAGCCTGACGGACACAACCGGGGAGCTGTTTTTT

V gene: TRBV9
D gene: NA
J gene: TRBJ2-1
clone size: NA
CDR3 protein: CASSVATLLLGSNEQFF
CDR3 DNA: TGTGCCAGCAGCGTAGCTACCCTCTTACTAGGAAGTAATGAGCAGTTCTTC

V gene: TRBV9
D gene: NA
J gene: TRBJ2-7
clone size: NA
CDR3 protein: CASSVLDSALYEQYF
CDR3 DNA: TGTGCCAGCAGCGTATTGGACAGTGCTCTCTACGAGCAGTACTTC

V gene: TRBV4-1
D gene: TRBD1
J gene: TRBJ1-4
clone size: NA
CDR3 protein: CASSQGKLRDRDEKLFF
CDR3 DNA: TGCGCCAGCAGCCAAGGAAAACTCCGGGACAGGGATGAAAAACTGTTTTTT

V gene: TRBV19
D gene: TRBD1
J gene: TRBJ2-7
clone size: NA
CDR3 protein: CASRSTGSYEQYF
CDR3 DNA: TGTGCCAGTCGATCGACAGGGAGCTACGAGCAGTACTTC

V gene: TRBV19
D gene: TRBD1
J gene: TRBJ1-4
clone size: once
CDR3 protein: CASIATGEKLFF
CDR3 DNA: TGTGCCAGTATCGCGACAGGGGAAAAACTGTTTTTT

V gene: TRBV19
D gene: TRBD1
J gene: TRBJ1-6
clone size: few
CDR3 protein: CASSFRRTGSYNSPLHF
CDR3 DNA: TGTGCCAGTAGTTTCCGGAGGACAGGCTCCTATAATTCACCCCTCCACTTT

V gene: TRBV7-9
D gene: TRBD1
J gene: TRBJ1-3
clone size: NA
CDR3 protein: CASSPRQGVNSGNTIYF
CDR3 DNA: TGTGCCAGCAGCCCGAGACAGGGGGTGAACTCTGGAAACACCATATATTTT

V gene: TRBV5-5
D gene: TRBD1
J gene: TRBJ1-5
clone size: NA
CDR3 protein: CASSLEGDRVFQPQHF
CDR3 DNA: TGTGCCAGCAGCTTGGAGGGGGACAGGGTTTTTCAGCCCCAGCATTTT

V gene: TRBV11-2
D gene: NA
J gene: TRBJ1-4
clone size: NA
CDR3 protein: CASSSTTGLGKLFF
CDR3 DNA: TGTGCCAGCAGCTCCACGACAGGTTTGGGAAAACTGTTTTTT